Below, 19 T cell receptor beta chains from the same sample are listed, as sequenced in a study of shared clonotypes between healthy human individuals. Data came from immunoSEQ multiplex PCR; TCRdb stores just in-frame clones and leaves some out. The sample shows approximately 1,500,000 clones, 96% of them seen only once. Sequenced material: naive CD4+ T cells sorted from blood. Stated subset: CD45RA+ positively selected. These receptors all come from a man aged 25-45 years in good health.

This rearrangement joins TRBV12-5 to TRBJ2-1; 15 bases fit TRBD2. CDR1 and CDR2 (germline): LGHNT, FRNRAP. The CDR3 is 15 amino acids. V was pared by 6 bases and J by 7 bases, with 4 bases of the junction left unmatched. The CDR3 reads CASGLGLAGGNEQFF. The CDR3 DNA reads as TGTGCTAGTGGCCTTGGACTAGCGGGAGGGAATGAGCAGTTCTTC.

The rearrangement joins TRBV2 to TRBJ2-1; D perhaps matches TRBD1 (5 bases). The germline V gene encodes CDR1 SNHLY and CDR2 FYNNEI. V was pared by 5 bases and J by 7 bases, with 15 bases between. The CDR3 runs to 14 residues. The CDR3 region is CASSYQGNPNEQFF. Written as DNA, the CDR3 is TGTGCCAGCAGTTATCAGGGTAACCCGAATGAGCAGTTCTTC.

The J gene is TRBJ2-1, the V gene TRBV9; TRBD2 matches 8 bases. The CDR3 extends over 15 amino acids. Germline V gene data show CDR1 as SGDLS and CDR2 as YYNGEE. V lost 5 bases, J lost 5 bases, and 9 bases stayed unmatched. This chain's CDR3 is CASSLGAGVDNEQFF. CDR3 nucleotide sequence: TGTGCCAGCAGTCTTGGAGCGGGAGTTGACAATGAGCAGTTCTTC. The variable domain in full, completed from reference TRBV9 and TRBJ2-1, reads DSGVTQTPKHLITATGQRVTLRCSPRSGDLSVYWYQQSLDQGLQFLIQYYNGEERAKGNILERFSAQQFPDLHSELNLSSLELGDSALYFCASSLGAGVDNEQFFGPGTRLTVL.

The chain recombines TRBV29-1 with TRBJ1-2, with D possibly matching TRBD1 (6 bases). Trimming stripped 3 bases from V and 5 bases from J, with 16 bases between. The CDR3 covers 14 residues. Per germline, CDR1 SQVTM and CDR2 ANQGSEA. CDR3 sequence: CSVDFGRGSYGYTF. As DNA, the CDR3 is TGCAGCGTTGATTTTGGCAGGGGATCTTATGGCTACACCTTC. The full variable domain, with the rest looked up from reference TRBV29-1 and TRBJ1-2, is SAVISQKPSRDICQRGTSLTIQCQVDSQVTMMFWYRQQPGQSLTLIATANQGSEATYESGFVIDKFPISRPNLTFSTLTVSNMSPEDSSIYLCSVDFGRGSYGYTFGSGTRLTVV.

This clone was seen once. The gene calls are TRBV18 and TRBJ1-2, with D tentatively TRBD1 (6 bases). Germline assignment: CDR1 KGHSH and CDR2 LQKENI. Trimming shortened V by 0 bases and J by 6 bases, and 23 bases separated the two germline ends. CDR3 length: 18 amino acids. DNA of the CDR3: TGTGCCAGCTCACCACCGAAGGGACAACCCCGACGGGACGATGGCTACACCTTC. This encodes CASSPPKGQPRRDDGYTF.

In this sample, this clone turned up once. The V call is TRBV19, the J call TRBJ2-2, with a tentative D call TRBD1 (5 bases). The CDR3 runs 17 residues. CDR1 is LNHDA, CDR2 SQIVND, per germline (reference sequence). V was trimmed by 6 bases and J by 0 bases, leaving 17 bases between them. CDR3 region: CASRTPTDLSNTGELFF. Written as DNA, the CDR3 is TGTGCCAGTAGGACACCGACAGACCTCTCGAACACCGGGGAGCTGTTTTTT.

The V call is TRBV29-1, the J call TRBJ2-3; D not resolved. This CDR3 spans 16 amino acids. Germline lookup yields CDR1 SQVTM and CDR2 ANQGSEA. The V end was cut by 6 bases, the J end by 7 bases, with 26 bases between. The CDR3 loop reads CSVAAVFAASLNTQYF. CDR3 nucleotide sequence: TGCAGCGTGGCTGCCGTATTTGCGGCCTCCTTGAATACGCAGTATTTT.

A single count supports this clone. The chain employs TRBV14 and TRBJ2-1, with D hard to call. The CDR3 covers 14 residues. Germline V gene data show CDR1 as SGHDN and CDR2 as FVKESK. V was pared by 0 bases and J by 3 bases, with 6 bases between. Here the CDR3 reads CASSQDFFYNEQFF. Written as DNA, the CDR3 is TGTGCCAGCAGCCAAGATTTCTTCTACAATGAGCAGTTCTTC.

This chain joins TRBV7-9 and TRBJ1-2; tentative D call: TRBD1 (5 bases). Trimming left V 5 bases short and J 5 bases short, with 15 bases between. Germline CDR1 is SEHNR and CDR2 is FQNEAQ (reference sequence). The CDR3 totals 14 residues. CDR3 nucleotide sequence: TGTGCCAGCAGCAGACGGGACTCATGGTATGGCTACACCTTC. Translation: CASSRRDSWYGYTF.

The gene calls are TRBV4-3 and TRBJ2-2; D not certain. The CDR3 is 17 residues long. Looked up from germline, CDR1 is LGHNA and CDR2 is YSLEER. V was pared by 0 bases and J by 0 bases, with 11 bases between. The CDR3 sequence is CASSQEVMAANTGELFF. CDR3 nucleotides: TGCGCCAGCAGCCAAGAGGTCATGGCGGCGAACACCGGGGAGCTGTTTTTT.

The chain has TRBV5-1 and TRBJ1-5; D is unresolved. In germline, CDR1 is SGHRS, CDR2 YFSETQ. V was trimmed by 0 bases and J by 6 bases, leaving 10 bases between them. This CDR3 region has 14 residues. CDR3 amino acids: CASSLGEGGQPQHF. CDR3 bases: TGCGCCAGCAGCTTGGGGGAGGGTGGTCAGCCCCAGCATTTT.

V gene TRBV4-1 combines with J gene TRBJ1-2; the D is unclear. The CDR3 has 13 amino acids. The germline V gene encodes CDR1 MGHRA and CDR2 YSYEKL. The V end was cut by 0 bases, the J end by 7 bases, with 9 bases between. The CDR3, as DNA: TGCGCCAGCAGCCAAGACGCCCTCGGTGGCTACACCTTC. Translation: CASSQDALGGYTF.

The chain carries TRBV7-9 and TRBJ2-2, with 9 positions matching TRBD2. J was trimmed by 4 bases and V by 2 bases; bases with no gene match: 5. Germline CDR1 SEHNR, CDR2 FQNEAQ (reference sequence). This CDR3 spans 16 amino acids. Here the CDR3 DNA reads TGTGCCAGCAGCTTACTAGCGGGAAGGGGCACCGGGGAGCTGTTTTTT. It codes for CASSLLAGRGTGELFF.

The chain links TRBV15 to TRBJ2-1, with D maybe TRBD2 (5 bases). Trimming took 0 bases from V and 6 from J, leaving 9 bases between them. The V gene's germline CDR1 is LNHNV and CDR2 YYDKDF (reference sequence). This CDR3 is built from 14 residues. CDR3 region: CATSRDMAGNEQFF. DNA for the CDR3: TGTGCCACCAGCAGAGATATGGCGGGCAATGAGCAGTTCTTC.

This sequence joins TRBV7-2 and TRBJ2-3; D is tentatively TRBD1 or TRBD2 (6 bases each). V was pared by 5 bases and J by 9 bases, with 12 bases between. From germline, CDR1 is SGHTA and CDR2 FQGNSA. The CDR3 consists of 12 residues. CDR3 nucleotides: TGTGCCAGCAGCCAACAAGGGGGGACGCAGTATTTT. It yields the protein CASSQQGGTQYF. The variable domain in full, completed from reference TRBV7-2 and TRBJ2-3, reads GAGVSQSPSNKVTEKGKDVELRCDPISGHTALYWYRQSLGQGLEFLIYFQGNSAPDKSGLPSDRFSAERTGGSVSTLTIQRTQQEDSAVYLCASSQQGGTQYFGPGTRLTVL.

V is TRBV7-2 and J is TRBJ2-2; unclear D gene. Germline V gene sequence: CDR1 SGHTA, CDR2 FQGNSA. The CDR3 sequence is 12 residues long. Between the trimmed V and J ends, which lost 0 bases and 6 bases, there was a span of 2 bases. The CDR3 DNA reads TGTGCCAGCAGCTTAGCTGCCGGGGAGCTGTTTTTT. Translated, it gives CASSLAAGELFF.

The chain joins TRBV27 to TRBJ1-6; D gene unclear. The CDR3 sequence is 13 residues long. Germline lookup yields CDR1 MNHEY and CDR2 SMNVEV (reference sequence). V lost 3 bases and J lost 6, with 6 bases in between. The CDR3 reads CASSFAINSPLHF. Here the CDR3 DNA reads TGTGCCAGCAGTTTCGCCATTAATTCACCCCTCCACTTT.

The J gene is TRBJ1-4, the V gene TRBV28; D not resolved. V gave up 6 bases and J gave up 10 bases, with 12 bases separating them. The CDR3 has 12 residues. CDR1 MDHEN and CDR2 SYDVKM come from the germline V gene. For the CDR3, the DNA is TGTGCCAGCAGGCCACGGGTAGGAAAACTGTTTTTT. Translation gives CASRPRVGKLFF.

About this clone itself: A junction boundary mismatches the germline segment, possibly from a read error. This chain links TRBV9 with TRBJ2-7, with 8 bases aligning to TRBD2. Germline V lookup: CDR1 SGDLS, CDR2 YYNGEE. The CDR3 consists of 15 residues. In DNA form, the CDR3 reads TGTGCCAGCAGCGTAGGTCCAGGGCTTACTAGCGGCTTGGACTTC. Its translation is CASSVGPGLTSGLDF.